Listed here are 26 T cell receptor beta chains from one sample, sequenced in a study of early T cells in non-severe SARS-CoV-2 infection. TCRdb called the 5' RACE reads again in MiXCR, with one record for every CDR3 protein. The profile covers roughly 55,000 distinct CDR3 sequences, with 5.5% to 7.5% appearing a single time and less than 5% taken by the ten largest. Sequencing was carried out using whole blood. The source of these receptors is an adult who was a healthcare worker with PCR-confirmed SARS-CoV-2 infection or an uninfected control (not recorded which).

This clonotype was found many times. V and J are TRBV27 and TRBJ2-7; D is perhaps TRBD1 (5 bases). The CDR3 runs 13 residues. V lost 3 bases, J lost 2 bases, and 8 bases lay in between. Per the germline V gene, CDR1 is MNHEY and CDR2 is SMNVEV (reference sequence). Written as DNA, the CDR3 is TGTGCCAGCAGTTTTGGCAGGGCCTACGAGCAGTACTTC. Encoded protein: CASSFGRAYEQYF.

This clonotype was recorded many times. The chain is built from TRBV3-2 and TRBJ1-2. TRBV3-2 is marked as a pseudogene. The CDR3 totals 16 residues. CDR3 sequence (DNA): TGTGCCAGCAGCCAAGAAAAGAACACTAGGAGCTATGGCTACACCTTC. Translating it yields CASSQEKNTRSYGYTF.

This clonotype was counted ten times or more. The chain combines TRBV4-3 with TRBJ2-1, with a tentative D call TRBD2 (6 bases). The CDR3 consists of 17 residues. V dropped 4 bases and J dropped 0 bases, with 16 bases sitting between them. Germline V CDR1 and CDR2: LGHNA, YSLEER. The chain's CDR3 is CASSLGGRGGSYNEQFF. The CDR3 DNA follows: TGCGCCAGCAGCCTGGGGGGAAGGGGTGGCTCCTACAATGAGCAGTTCTTC.

This clonotype has at least ten counts. The CDR3 region has the DNA TGTGCCAGCAGTTCGGCGGGGGACTTCAGGGAGCAGTTCTTC. Protein product: CASSSAGDFREQFF. The V and J genes are TRBV27 and TRBJ2-1; 7 nucleotides match TRBD2. V gave up 4 bases and J gave up 10 bases; unmatched junction bases: 10. The germline CDR1 and CDR2 sequences are MNHEY and SMNVEV (reference sequence). The CDR3 extends over 14 amino acids.

The rearrangement links TRBV20-1 to TRBJ2-5; the match to TRBD2 covers 7 bases. CDR3 length equals 14 residues. The V gene end was trimmed by 1 base and the J gene end by 9 bases; junction bases not matched to a gene: 11. The germline CDR1 and CDR2 sequences are DFQATT and SNEGSKA (reference sequence). The CDR3 nucleotides are TGCAGTGCTAGAGTGACTAGCCGAGACCGGGCCCAGTACTTC. Protein: CSARVTSRDRAQYF.

This clonotype was recorded at least ten times. The chain is built from TRBV30 and TRBJ1-2; 7 nucleotides match TRBD1. Germline lookup yields CDR1 GTSNPN and CDR2 SVGIG (reference sequence). The CDR3 has 14 amino acids. Unmatched junction bases numbered 7, after V lost 2 bases and J lost 4 bases. The CDR3 spells CAWSLQGTVYGYTF. The CDR3 DNA sequence: TGTGCCTGGAGTTTACAGGGGACAGTCTATGGCTACACCTTC.

This clonotype was detected only a few times. This rearrangement joins TRBV3-1 to TRBJ2-7; D not certain. The CDR3 runs to 12 residues. Trimming left V 6 bases short and J 2 bases short, with 8 bases between. Germline V lookup: CDR1 LGHDT, CDR2 YNNKEL (reference sequence). The CDR3 region is CASSLFTYEQYF. The CDR3 nucleotides read TGTGCCAGCAGTCTGTTCACCTACGAGCAGTACTTC.

V is TRBV6-2 or TRBV6-3 and J is TRBJ1-2; D is undetermined. CDR1 MNHEY and CDR2 SVGEGT come from the germline V gene. V was clipped by 6 bases and J by 1 base, with 9 bases between them. The CDR3 covers 13 residues. CDR3 in DNA: TGTGCCAGCAGGGCGTCTAATAACTATGGCTACACCTTC. Protein product: CASRASNNYGYTF.

The chain carries TRBV6-2 or TRBV6-3 and TRBJ2-2; 8 nucleotides line up with TRBD2. This CDR3 has 12 residues. V lost 9 bases, J lost 5 bases, and 2 bases stayed unmatched. Germline CDR1 is MNHEY and CDR2 is SVGEGT. CDR3 nucleotides: TGTGCCAGGGCGGGAGGAACCGGGGAGCTGTTTTTT. This encodes CARAGGTGELFF.

Only a few counts were recorded for this clonotype. The rearrangement joins TRBV5-5 to TRBJ1-1; D perhaps matches TRBD1 (6 bases). Germline CDR1 SGHKS, CDR2 YYEKEE (reference sequence). Trimming took off 2 bases at V and 0 bases at J, with 8 bases between the two ends. CDR3 length: 14 residues. The DNA for the CDR3 is TGTGCCAGCAGCTTTGGGGGCGTGAACACTGAAGCTTTCTTT. Its protein is CASSFGGVNTEAFF.

The chain carries TRBV28 and TRBJ1-4, with TRBD1 as a possible D gene (5 bases). Germline V gene data show CDR1 as MDHEN and CDR2 as SYDVKM. The CDR3 contains 16 residues. The ends were cut back, 3 bases at V and 11 bases at J, with 22 bases in the middle. The chain's CDR3 is CASSLGRTAGNRKLFF. In DNA form, the CDR3 reads TGTGCCAGCAGTTTGGGGCGAACAGCGGGGAATCGGAAACTGTTTTTT.

This clonotype was found a few times. V is TRBV7-2 and J is TRBJ2-4; D may be TRBD1 (5 bases). The V end lost 2 bases, the J end lost 9 bases, and 20 bases lay between the germline ends. This CDR3 is 16 amino acids long. Per the germline V gene, CDR1 is SGHTA and CDR2 is FQGNSA. The CDR3 region is CASSLQGRGMQSIQYF. CDR3 nucleotides: TGTGCCAGCAGCTTACAGGGTAGGGGAATGCAAAGCATTCAGTACTTC.

This clonotype showed up many times. The chain joins TRBV5-4 to TRBJ2-1; the match to TRBD2 covers 8 bases. The germline V gene encodes CDR1 SGHNT and CDR2 YYREEE (reference sequence). The ends lost 4 bases at V and 6 bases at J; junction bases unmatched: 9. The CDR3 is 15 residues long. Written as DNA, the CDR3 is TGTGCCAGCAGCCTCCCAGCGGGGGAGGGCAATGAGCAGTTCTTC. Its protein product is CASSLPAGEGNEQFF.

This clonotype was found a few times. The chain recombines TRBV7-2 with TRBJ2-5; D is perhaps TRBD2 (6 bases). This CDR3 spans 15 amino acids. Trimming pared 6 bases from V and 5 bases from J, leaving 19 bases between. The germline V gene encodes CDR1 SGHTA and CDR2 FQGNSA. This CDR3 is CASSFLPGSTETQYF. For the CDR3, the DNA is TGTGCCAGCAGTTTCCTGCCCGGGAGCACCGAGACCCAGTACTTC.

This clonotype was found a few times. The gene calls are TRBV11-2 and TRBJ2-2; tentative D call: TRBD1 (5 bases). CDR3 length: 14 residues. V lost 5 bases and J lost 5, with 12 bases in between. Germline V gives CDR1 SGHAT, CDR2 FQNNGV. CDR3 nucleotide sequence: TGTGCCAGCAGCCCGACAGATCGGACCGGGGAGCTGTTTTTT. Protein: CASSPTDRTGELFF.

This clonotype has a handful of counts. The genes are TRBV11-2 and TRBJ2-3, with TRBD2 matching over 7 bases. This CDR3 region has 17 residues. Per germline, CDR1 SGHAT and CDR2 FQNNGV. Trimming at V came to 1 base and at J to 6 bases, leaving 13 bases not matched to a gene. CDR3 sequence: CASSLGLRGGPQDTQYF. CDR3 in DNA: TGTGCCAGCAGCTTAGGGCTTCGCGGGGGACCTCAGGATACGCAGTATTTT.

Many counts were recorded for this clonotype. The chain carries TRBV10-2 and TRBJ2-3, with 8 nucleotides matching TRBD2. The CDR3 has 12 residues. Germline assignment: CDR1 WSHSY and CDR2 SAAADI. The V and J ends lost 8 bases and 9 bases, in that order; junction bases with no gene match: 7. CDR3 amino acids: CASDAGGLTQYF. Here the CDR3 DNA reads TGCGCCAGCGATGCGGGGGGTCTCACGCAGTATTTT.

This clonotype has a count of ten or more. V usage is TRBV28 and J usage is TRBJ2-7, with no clear D. The CDR3 is made up of 11 amino acids. Germline CDR1 reads MDHEN; CDR2 reads SYDVKM. V gave up 4 bases and J gave up 0 bases, with 1 base separating them. The CDR3 DNA follows: TGTGCCAGCAGTTACTCCTACGAGCAGTACTTC. Its translation is CASSYSYEQYF. Combining the CDR3 with reference TRBV28 and TRBJ2-7 gives the whole variable domain DVKVTQSSRYLVKRTGEKVFLECVQDMDHENMFWYRQDPGLGLRLIYFSYDVKMKEKGDIPEGYSVSREKKERFSLILESASTNQTSMYLCASSYSYEQYFGPGTRLTVT.

This clonotype showed up just a few times. This could be a read error, since a much larger clone is one nucleotide away. The rearrangement joins TRBV7-9 to TRBJ2-7; D gene unclear. Trimming removed 8 bases at V and 0 bases at J, with 8 bases between. Per germline, CDR1 SEHNR and CDR2 FQNEAQ (reference sequence). There are 12 residues in the CDR3. For the CDR3, the DNA is TGTGCCAGCGAGATGAGCTCCTACGAGCAGTACTTC. Its protein is CASEMSSYEQYF.

A word on this clonotype: This may stem from a read error, because a much larger clone lies one nucleotide away. This chain links TRBV7-2 with TRBJ2-1; maybe TRBD2 (5 bases). The V gene's germline CDR1 is SGHTA and CDR2 FQGNSA. The CDR3 covers 14 residues. The DNA of the CDR3 is TGTGCCGGCAGCTTAGAGCTAGCCCGCAATGAGCAGTTCTTC. The encoded protein is CAGSLELARNEQFF.

This clonotype was counted ten times or more. This chain joins TRBV20-1 and TRBJ2-2; D gene unclear. Germline CDR1 and CDR2: DFQATT and SNEGSKA (reference sequence). This CDR3 spans 13 amino acids. V lost 5 bases and J lost 5, with 12 bases in between. CDR3: CSASRTLTGELFF. In DNA, the CDR3 is TGCAGTGCTTCTCGTACACTGACCGGGGAGCTGTTTTTT.

This clonotype came up a few times. V and J are TRBV5-1 and TRBJ1-1; no clear D gene. Germline-derived CDR1 and CDR2 are SGHRS and YFSETQ. The CDR3 length is 17 residues. Trimming took 0 bases from V and 6 from J, leaving 21 bases between them. The CDR3 DNA follows: TGCGCCAGCAGCTTGGTTTTAATTCGGGATCTGAAGGCTGAAGCTTTCTTT. Translation gives CASSLVLIRDLKAEAFF. Complete variable domain (other parts from reference TRBV5-1 and TRBJ1-1): KAGVTQTPRYLIKTRGQQVTLSCSPISGHRSVSWYQQTPGQGLQFLFEYFSETQRNKGNFPGRFSGRQFSNSRSEMNVSTLELGDSALYLCASSLVLIRDLKAEAFFGQGTRLTVV.

This clonotype was counted a few times. The CDR3: CASSLRGPNTGELFF. The CDR3 coding sequence is TGTGCCAGCAGCTTGAGGGGACCGAACACCGGGGAGCTGTTTTTT. The rearrangement links TRBV5-4 to TRBJ2-2; D may match TRBD1 or TRBD2 (5 bases each). Trimming took 1 base from V and 0 from J, leaving 7 bases between them. Germline-derived CDR1 and CDR2 are SGHNT and YYREEE (reference sequence). CDR3 size: 15 residues.

This sequence joins TRBV2 and TRBJ2-6; D gene uncertain. The length of the CDR3 is 15 residues. V was cut by 6 bases and J by 0 bases, with 9 bases left in between. From germline, CDR1 is SNHLY and CDR2 FYNNEI. The CDR3 nucleotides read TGTGCCAGCAGGAGGTCGCACTCTGGGGCCAACGTCCTGACTTTC. Translating it yields CASRRSHSGANVLTF.

J is TRBJ1-1 and V is TRBV5-1; D not certain. The germline CDR1 and CDR2 sequences are SGHRS and YFSETQ. The CDR3 runs 13 residues. V was shortened by 4 bases and J by 5 bases, with 12 bases between the two germline ends. The CDR3 loop is CASSADTGTEAFF. In nucleotides, the CDR3 is TGCGCCAGCAGCGCCGACACGGGGACTGAAGCTTTCTTT. Looking up the rest from reference TRBV5-1 and TRBJ1-1 gives the full variable domain: KAGVTQTPRYLIKTRGQQVTLSCSPISGHRSVSWYQQTPGQGLQFLFEYFSETQRNKGNFPGRFSGRQFSNSRSEMNVSTLELGDSALYLCASSADTGTEAFFGQGTRLTVV.

This clonotype has ten or more counts. The rearrangement links TRBV4-2 to TRBJ2-7, with no clear D. This CDR3 comprises 11 residues. V lost 1 base to trimming and J lost 7 bases, with 5 bases between them. CDR1 is LGHNA and CDR2 is YNFKEQ in the germline V gene. This chain's CDR3 is CASSQGDEQYF. CDR3 DNA sequence: TGTGCCAGCAGCCAAGGAGATGAGCAGTACTTC.